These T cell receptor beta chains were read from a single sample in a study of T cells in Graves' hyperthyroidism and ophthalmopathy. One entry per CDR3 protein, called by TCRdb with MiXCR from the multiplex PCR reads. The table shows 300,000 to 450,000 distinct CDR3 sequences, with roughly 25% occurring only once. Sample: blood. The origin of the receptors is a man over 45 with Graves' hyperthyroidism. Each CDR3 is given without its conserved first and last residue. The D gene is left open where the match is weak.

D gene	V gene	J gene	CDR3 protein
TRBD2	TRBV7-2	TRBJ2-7	ASSSTQREAYEQY
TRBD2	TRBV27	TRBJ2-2	ASSLSVGRVYTGELF
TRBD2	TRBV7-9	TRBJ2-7	ASSLEPGGGSYEQY
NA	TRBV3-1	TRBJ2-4	ASSQGGKNIQY
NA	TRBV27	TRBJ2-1	ASSFGSLRNEQF
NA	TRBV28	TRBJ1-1	ASIGRAF
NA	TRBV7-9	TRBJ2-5	ASSLLPPQRETQY
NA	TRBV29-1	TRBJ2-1	SVARGSDEQF
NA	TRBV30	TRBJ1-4	AWSGRLMLEKLF
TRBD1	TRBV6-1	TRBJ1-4	ACSGTGSRLLF
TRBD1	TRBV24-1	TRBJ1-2	ATSDPTGTQVGYT
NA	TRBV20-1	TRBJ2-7	SAREASYEQY
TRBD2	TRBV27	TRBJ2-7	ASSSPGLAGSYEQY
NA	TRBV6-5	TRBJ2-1	ASSYGQGPDEQF
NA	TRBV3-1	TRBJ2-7	ASSQGMYEQY
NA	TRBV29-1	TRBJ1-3	SVAGSSGNTIY
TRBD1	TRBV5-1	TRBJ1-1	ASSAPDRATEAF
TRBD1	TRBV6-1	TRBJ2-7	ASSPTGTGTYEQY
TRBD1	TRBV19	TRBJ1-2	ASMYVGTGEYGYT
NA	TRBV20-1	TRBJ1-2	SVHLQGANYGYT
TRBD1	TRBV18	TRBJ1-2	ASSPAGQNYGYT
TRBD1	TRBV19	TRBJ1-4	ASSISPAGQGGEKLF
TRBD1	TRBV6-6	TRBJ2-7	ASSYFRPRQGDEQY
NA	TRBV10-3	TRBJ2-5	AISPDWGETQY
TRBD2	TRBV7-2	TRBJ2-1	ASSLGVAGEASFQF
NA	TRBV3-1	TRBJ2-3	ASSPRTGTDTQY
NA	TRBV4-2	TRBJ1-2	ASSQDPQGLTIYGYT
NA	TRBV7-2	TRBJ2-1	ASSSGAASYNEQF
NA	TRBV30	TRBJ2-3	AWSVLSPDTQY
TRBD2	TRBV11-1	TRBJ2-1	ASSSSGRVSYNEQF
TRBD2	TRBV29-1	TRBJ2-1	SVAGTSGSGGEYWNEQF
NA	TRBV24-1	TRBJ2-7	ATSGLLVSYEQY
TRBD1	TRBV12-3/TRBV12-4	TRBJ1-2	ASRPAGTGLNYGYT
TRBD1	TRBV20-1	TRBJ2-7	SVKQGAREQY
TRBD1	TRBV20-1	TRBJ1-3	SGSRDRPGNTIY
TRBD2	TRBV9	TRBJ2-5	ASSVAKEELAKKEGETQY
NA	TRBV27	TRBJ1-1	ELGARKNTEAF
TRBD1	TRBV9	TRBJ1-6	ASSTGDRGFDSPLH
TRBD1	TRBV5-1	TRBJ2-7	ASSWGTGSRNEQY
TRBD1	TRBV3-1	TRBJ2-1	ASSPGTGQF
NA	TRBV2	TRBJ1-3	ASSEGGWSGNTIY
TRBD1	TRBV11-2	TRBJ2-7	ASSKGAAGSYEQY
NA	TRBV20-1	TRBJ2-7	SARVGIGGTSYEQY
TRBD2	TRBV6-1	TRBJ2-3	ASSSGKGFGTDTQY